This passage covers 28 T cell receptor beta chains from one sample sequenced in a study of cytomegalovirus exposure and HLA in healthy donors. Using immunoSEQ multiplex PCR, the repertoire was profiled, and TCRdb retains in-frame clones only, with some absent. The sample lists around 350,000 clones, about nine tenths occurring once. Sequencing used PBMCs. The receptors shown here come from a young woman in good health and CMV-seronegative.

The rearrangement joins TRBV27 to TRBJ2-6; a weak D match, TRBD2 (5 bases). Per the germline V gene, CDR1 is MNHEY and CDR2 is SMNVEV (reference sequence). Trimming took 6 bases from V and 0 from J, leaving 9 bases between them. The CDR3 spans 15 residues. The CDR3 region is CASRGGGSGANVLTF. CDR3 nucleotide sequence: TGTGCCAGCAGGGGCGGAGGCTCTGGGGCCAACGTCCTGACTTTC.

The CDR3 loop reads CASSRSGEGWDEQFF. The CDR3 nucleotides are TGTGCCAGCAGCCGGAGCGGGGAGGGATGGGATGAGCAGTTCTTC. The rearrangement links TRBV4-2 to TRBJ2-1, with 7 positions matching TRBD2. V dropped 4 bases and J dropped 8; count of bases not matched to a gene: 11. The CDR3 is 15 amino acids. Germline CDR1 and CDR2: LGHNA and YNFKEQ.

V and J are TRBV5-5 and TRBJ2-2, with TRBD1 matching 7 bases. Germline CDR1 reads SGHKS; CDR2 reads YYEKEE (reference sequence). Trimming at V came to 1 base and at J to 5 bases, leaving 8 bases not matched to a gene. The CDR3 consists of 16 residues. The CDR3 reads CASSLRAGGNTGELFF. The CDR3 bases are TGTGCCAGCAGCTTGAGGGCAGGGGGTAATACCGGGGAGCTGTTTTTT.

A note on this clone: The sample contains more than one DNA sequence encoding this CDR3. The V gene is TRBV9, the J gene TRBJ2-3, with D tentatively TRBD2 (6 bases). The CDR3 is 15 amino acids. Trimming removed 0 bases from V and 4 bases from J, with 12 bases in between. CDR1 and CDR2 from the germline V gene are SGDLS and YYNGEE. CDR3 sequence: CASSVAGVEADTQYF. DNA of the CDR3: TGTGCCAGCAGCGTAGCGGGAGTGGAGGCAGATACGCAGTATTTT.

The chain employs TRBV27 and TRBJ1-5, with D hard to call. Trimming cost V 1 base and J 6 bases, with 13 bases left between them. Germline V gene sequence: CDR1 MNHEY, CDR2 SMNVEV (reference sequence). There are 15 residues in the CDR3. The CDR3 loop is CASSLFPEGGQPQHF. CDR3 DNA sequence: TGTGCCAGCAGTTTATTTCCGGAAGGAGGTCAGCCCCAGCATTTT.

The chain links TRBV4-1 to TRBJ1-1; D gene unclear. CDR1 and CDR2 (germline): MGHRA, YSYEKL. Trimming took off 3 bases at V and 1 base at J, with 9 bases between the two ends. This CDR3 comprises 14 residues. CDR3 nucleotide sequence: TGCGCCAGCAGCCAGGACTCAAGGAACACTGAAGCTTTCTTT. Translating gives CASSQDSRNTEAFF.

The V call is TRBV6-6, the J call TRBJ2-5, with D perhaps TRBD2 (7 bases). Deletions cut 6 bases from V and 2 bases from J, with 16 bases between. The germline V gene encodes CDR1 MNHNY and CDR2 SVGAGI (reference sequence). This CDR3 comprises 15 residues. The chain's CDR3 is CASRRGGRVQETQYF. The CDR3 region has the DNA TGTGCCAGCAGGAGGGGGGGGAGGGTTCAAGAGACCCAGTACTTC.

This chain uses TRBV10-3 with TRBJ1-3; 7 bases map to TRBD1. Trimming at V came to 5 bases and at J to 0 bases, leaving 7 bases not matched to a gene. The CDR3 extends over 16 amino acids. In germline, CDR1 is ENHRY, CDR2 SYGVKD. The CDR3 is CAISPTGQSSGNTIYF. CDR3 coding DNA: TGTGCCATCAGTCCCACGGGACAGAGCTCTGGAAACACCATATATTTT.

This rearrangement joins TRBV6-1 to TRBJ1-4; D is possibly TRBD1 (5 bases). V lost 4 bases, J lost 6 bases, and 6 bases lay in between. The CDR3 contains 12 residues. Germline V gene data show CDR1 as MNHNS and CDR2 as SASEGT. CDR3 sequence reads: CASSARDEKLFF. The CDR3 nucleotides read TGTGCCAGCAGTGCCAGGGATGAAAAACTGTTTTTT.

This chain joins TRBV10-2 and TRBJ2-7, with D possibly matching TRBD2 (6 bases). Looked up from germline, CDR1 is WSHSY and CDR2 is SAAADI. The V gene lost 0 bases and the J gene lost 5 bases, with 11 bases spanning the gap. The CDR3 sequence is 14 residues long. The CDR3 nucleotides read TGCGCCAGCAGTGAGTCCGGGAGTGGCCACGAGCAGTACTTC. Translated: CASSESGSGHEQYF.

CDR3 DNA sequence: TGTGCCAGCAGCTCCTGGTTAGCAGGGGCCAACGTCCTGACTTTC. Translation: CASSSWLAGANVLTF. The J gene is TRBJ2-6, the V gene TRBV7-8; D not resolved. Trimming left V 4 bases short and J 4 bases short, with 11 bases between. In germline, CDR1 is SGHVS, CDR2 FQNEAQ. This CDR3 is 15 amino acids long.

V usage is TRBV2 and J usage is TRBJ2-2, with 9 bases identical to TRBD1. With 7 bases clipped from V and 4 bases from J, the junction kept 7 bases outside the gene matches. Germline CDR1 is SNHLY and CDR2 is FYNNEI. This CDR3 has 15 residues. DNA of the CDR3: TGTGCCAGCAAAACACCGGGACAGGGCACCGGGGAGCTGTTTTTT. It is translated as CASKTPGQGTGELFF.

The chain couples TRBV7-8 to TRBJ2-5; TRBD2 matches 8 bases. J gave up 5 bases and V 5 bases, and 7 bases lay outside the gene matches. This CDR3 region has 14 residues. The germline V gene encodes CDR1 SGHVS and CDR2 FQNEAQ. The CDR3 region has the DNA TGTGCCAGCAGCAGCGGGGGAGTAGTGGAGACCCAGTACTTC. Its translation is CASSSGGVVETQYF.

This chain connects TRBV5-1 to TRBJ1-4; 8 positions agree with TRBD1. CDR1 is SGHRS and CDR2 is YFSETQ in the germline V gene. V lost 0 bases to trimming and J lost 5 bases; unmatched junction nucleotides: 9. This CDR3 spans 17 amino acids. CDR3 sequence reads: CASSLAKLDRANEKLFF. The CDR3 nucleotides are TGCGCCAGCAGCTTGGCAAAATTGGACAGGGCGAATGAAAAACTGTTTTTT.

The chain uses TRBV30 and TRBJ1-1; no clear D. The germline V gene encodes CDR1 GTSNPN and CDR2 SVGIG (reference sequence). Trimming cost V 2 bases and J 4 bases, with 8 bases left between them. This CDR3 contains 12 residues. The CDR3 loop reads CAWSLAGTEAFF. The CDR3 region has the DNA TGTGCCTGGAGTCTAGCAGGCACTGAAGCTTTCTTT.

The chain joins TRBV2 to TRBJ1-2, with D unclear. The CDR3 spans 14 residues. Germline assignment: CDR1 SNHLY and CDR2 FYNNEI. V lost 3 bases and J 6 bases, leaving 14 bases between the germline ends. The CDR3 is CASSEGSGGNGYTF. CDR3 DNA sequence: TGTGCCAGCAGTGAGGGGTCGGGAGGGAATGGCTACACCTTC.

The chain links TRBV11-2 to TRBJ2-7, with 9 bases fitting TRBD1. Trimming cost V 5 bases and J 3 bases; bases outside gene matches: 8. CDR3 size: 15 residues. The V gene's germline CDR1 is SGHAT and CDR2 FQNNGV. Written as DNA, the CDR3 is TGTGCCAGCAGCCCAGGACAGGGGAGGATCTACGAGCAGTACTTC. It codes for CASSPGQGRIYEQYF.

In nucleotides, the CDR3 is TGTGCCAGCAGGGGGACAGGGGGATATGGCTACACCTTC. It is translated as CASRGTGGYGYTF. The chain employs TRBV6-5 and TRBJ1-2, with 11 bases identical to TRBD1. The CDR3 runs 13 residues. CDR1 is MNHEY, CDR2 SVGAGI, per germline. Trimming cost V 6 bases and J 5 bases; bases outside gene matches: 2.

The CDR3 bases are TGTGCCAGCTCACCGCAGGGGTCAACCAAAAACATTCAGTACTTC. This codes for CASSPQGSTKNIQYF. The chain is built from TRBV18 and TRBJ2-4; D perhaps matches TRBD1 (6 bases). In germline, CDR1 is KGHSH, CDR2 LQKENI. Trimming cost V 3 bases and J 2 bases, with 11 bases left between them. The CDR3 is 15 residues long. Complete variable domain (other parts from reference TRBV18 and TRBJ2-4): NAGVMQNPRHLVRRRGQEARLRCSPMKGHSHVYWYRQLPEEGLKFMVYLQKENIIDESGMPKERFSAEFPKEGPSILRIQQVVRGDSAAYFCASSPQGSTKNIQYFGAGTRLSVL.

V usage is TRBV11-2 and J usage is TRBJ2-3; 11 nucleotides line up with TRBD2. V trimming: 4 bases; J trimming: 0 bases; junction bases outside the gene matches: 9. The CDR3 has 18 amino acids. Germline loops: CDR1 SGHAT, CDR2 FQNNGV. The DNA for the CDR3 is TGTGCCAGCAGCTGGAATAGCGGGGGGGCGGGAAGCACAGATACGCAGTATTTT. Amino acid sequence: CASSWNSGGAGSTDTQYF. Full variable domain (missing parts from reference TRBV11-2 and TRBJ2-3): EAGVAQSPRYKIIEKRQSVAFWCNPISGHATLYWYQQILGQGPKLLIQFQNNGVVDDSQLPKDRFSAERLKGVDSTLKIQPAKLEDSAVYLCASSWNSGGAGSTDTQYFGPGTRLTVL.

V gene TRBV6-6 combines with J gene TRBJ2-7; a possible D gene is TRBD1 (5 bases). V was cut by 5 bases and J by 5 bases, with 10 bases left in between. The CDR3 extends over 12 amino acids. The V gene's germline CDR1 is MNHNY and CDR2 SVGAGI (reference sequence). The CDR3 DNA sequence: TGTGCCAGCAGTCCGGACATACACGAGCAGTACTTC. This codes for CASSPDIHEQYF.

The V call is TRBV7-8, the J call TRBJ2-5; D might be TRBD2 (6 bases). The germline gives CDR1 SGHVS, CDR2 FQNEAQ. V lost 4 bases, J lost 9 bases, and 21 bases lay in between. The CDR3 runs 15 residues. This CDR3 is CASSSYRDSPGSQYF. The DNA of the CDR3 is TGTGCCAGCAGCTCGTACCGGGACTCCCCTGGGTCCCAGTACTTC.

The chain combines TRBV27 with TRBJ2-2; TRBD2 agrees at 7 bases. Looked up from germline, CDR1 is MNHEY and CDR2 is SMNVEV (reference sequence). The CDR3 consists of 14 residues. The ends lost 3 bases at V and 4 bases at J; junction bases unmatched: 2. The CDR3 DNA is TGTGCCAGCAGTTTCGGGGGGTTCACCGGGGAGCTGTTTTTT. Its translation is CASSFGGFTGELFF.

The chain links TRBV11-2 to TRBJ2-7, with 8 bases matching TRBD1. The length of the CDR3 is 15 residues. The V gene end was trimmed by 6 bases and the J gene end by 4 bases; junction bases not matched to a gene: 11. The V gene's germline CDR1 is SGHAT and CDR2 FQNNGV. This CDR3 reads CASRAGTGPLYEQYF. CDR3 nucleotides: TGTGCCAGCAGAGCCGGGACAGGACCTTTGTACGAGCAGTACTTC.

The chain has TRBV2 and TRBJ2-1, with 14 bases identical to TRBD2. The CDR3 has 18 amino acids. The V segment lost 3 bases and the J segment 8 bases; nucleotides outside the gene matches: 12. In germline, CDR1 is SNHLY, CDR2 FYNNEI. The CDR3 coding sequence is TGTGCCAGCAGTGACAGGTTTGGCGAGACTAGCGGGGGGGATGAGCAGTTCTTC. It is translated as CASSDRFGETSGGDEQFF.

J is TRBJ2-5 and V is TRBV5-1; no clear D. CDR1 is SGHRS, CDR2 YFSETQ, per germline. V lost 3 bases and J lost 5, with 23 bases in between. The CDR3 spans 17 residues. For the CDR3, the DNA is TGCGCCAGCAGCTCCTCCTATGTACGTAGTTCAGGCGAGACCCAGTACTTC. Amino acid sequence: CASSSSYVRSSGETQYF.

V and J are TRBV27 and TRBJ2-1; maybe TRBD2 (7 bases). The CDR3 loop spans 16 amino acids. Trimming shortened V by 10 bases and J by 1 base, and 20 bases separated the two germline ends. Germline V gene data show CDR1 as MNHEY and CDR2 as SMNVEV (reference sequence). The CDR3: CATRERGGYSYNEQFF. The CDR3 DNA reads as TGTGCCACCAGGGAGAGGGGGGGGTATTCCTACAATGAGCAGTTCTTC.

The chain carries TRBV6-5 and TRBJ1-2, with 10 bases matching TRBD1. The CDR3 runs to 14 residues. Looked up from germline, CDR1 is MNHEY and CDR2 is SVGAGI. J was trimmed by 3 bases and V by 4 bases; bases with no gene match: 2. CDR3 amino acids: CASSWTGGDYGYTF. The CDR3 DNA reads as TGTGCCAGCAGTTGGACAGGGGGGGACTATGGCTACACCTTC.